The 19 T cell receptor beta chains listed next were all sequenced from one sample in a study of T cells in Graves' hyperthyroidism and ophthalmopathy. Amplification of TCR beta CDR3 regions was performed using RNA transcripts as template. A set of HTBI primers served as the primers for a first-round RT-PCR of the TCR CDR3. TCRdb analysed the multiplex PCR reads with MiXCR anew, one entry per CDR3 protein. The profile shows 500,000 to 600,000 distinct CDR3 sequences, roughly 21% of them singletons. Sequenced: blood. The receptors derive from a man aged 35 to 55 with Graves' ophthalmopathy.

This clonotype was seen a handful of times. The V and J genes are TRBV3-1 and TRBJ1-2; unclear D gene. CDR1 LGHDT and CDR2 YNNKEL come from the germline V gene (reference sequence). Trimming left V 5 bases short and J 5 bases short, with 18 bases between. The CDR3 runs to 15 residues. The CDR3 here is CASSEGFETFYGYTF. The CDR3 DNA follows: TGTGCCAGCAGCGAAGGGTTTGAGACCTTTTATGGCTACACCTTC.

The genes are TRBV10-3 and TRBJ2-5, with 8 bases matching TRBD2. V dropped 6 bases and J dropped 5; count of bases not matched to a gene: 5. The length of the CDR3 is 13 residues. The V gene's germline CDR1 is ENHRY and CDR2 SYGVKD. This chain's CDR3 is CAISQAGVETQYF. DNA for the CDR3: TGTGCCATCAGCCAAGCGGGAGTTGAGACCCAGTACTTC.

This clonotype was recorded a few times. The V and J genes are TRBV6-1 and TRBJ2-2; weak D call: TRBD1 (6 bases). The CDR3 has 15 residues. V gave up 5 bases and J gave up 3 bases, with 13 bases separating them. Germline V CDR1 and CDR2: MNHNS, SASEGT. CDR3 coding DNA: TGTGCCAGCAGTCCCCCAGGGGAATACACCGGGGAGCTGTTTTTT. It specifies CASSPPGEYTGELFF.

This clonotype has a count of ten or more. The V and J genes are TRBV9 and TRBJ2-1, with D possibly matching TRBD1 (6 bases). V lost 0 bases and J lost 0, with 7 bases in between. The germline V gene has CDR1 SGDLS and CDR2 YYNGEE. CDR3 length: 15 residues. CDR3 residues: CASSVEDSSYNEQFF. The CDR3 DNA follows: TGTGCCAGCAGCGTAGAGGACAGCTCCTACAATGAGCAGTTCTTC.

In its sample, this clonotype was seen many times. The rearrangement joins TRBV18 to TRBJ1-5, with D unresolved. The CDR3 consists of 13 residues. Germline lookup yields CDR1 KGHSH and CDR2 LQKENI. V was cut by 1 base and J by 7 bases, with 8 bases left in between. CDR3 loop: CASSPQGRQPQHF. CDR3 coding DNA: TGTGCCAGCTCACCACAGGGCAGGCAGCCCCAGCATTTT.

This clonotype was recorded at least ten times. The chain joins TRBV27 to TRBJ2-3; 15 bases are shared with TRBD2. The CDR3 loop spans 18 amino acids. Germline values: CDR1 MNHEY, CDR2 SMNVEV (reference sequence). With 8 bases clipped from V and 0 bases from J, the junction kept 9 bases outside the gene matches. The CDR3 DNA sequence: TGTGCCAGCCGTTACGGACTAGCGGGAGGGCCAAGCACAGATACGCAGTATTTT. Residues: CASRYGLAGGPSTDTQYF.

The chain uses TRBV12-3 or TRBV12-4 and TRBJ1-1, with unresolved D. The germline V and J ends were trimmed by 6 bases and 11 bases, with 10 bases remaining between them. CDR3 length: 10 amino acids. The CDR3 DNA reads as TGTGCCAGCAGAGGACCAACGGCTTTCTTT. This gives the protein CASRGPTAFF.

The gene calls are TRBV4-1 and TRBJ1-1, with a weak D call TRBD1 (5 bases). Germline V lookup: CDR1 MGHRA, CDR2 YSYEKL. V was shortened by 4 bases and J by 11 bases, with 17 bases between the two germline ends. The CDR3 runs to 13 residues. CDR3 nucleotides: TGCGCCAGCAGCCCGCCTAACACGGGGCGGGCTTTCTTT. This translates into CASSPPNTGRAFF.

This clonotype was counted ten times or more. The chain carries TRBV28 and TRBJ2-4; 9 bases line up with TRBD1. There are 18 residues in the CDR3. Trimming at V came to 4 bases and at J to 9 bases, leaving 19 bases not matched to a gene. Germline V CDR1 and CDR2: MDHEN, SYDVKM. The CDR3 loop is CASSSSRRTGGAPGIQYF. Written as DNA, the CDR3 is TGTGCCAGCAGTTCATCCCGGCGAACAGGGGGCGCCCCGGGCATTCAGTACTTC.

This clonotype appeared a few times. The gene calls are TRBV18 and TRBJ1-1; 11 bases map to TRBD1. V dropped 1 base and J dropped 2; count of bases not matched to a gene: 3. This CDR3 has 16 amino acids. CDR1 is KGHSH and CDR2 is LQKENI in the germline V gene. The CDR3 nucleotides read TGTGCCAGCTCACCACAACGGACAGGGGGCAACACTGAAGCTTTCTTT. Translation gives CASSPQRTGGNTEAFF.

This clonotype was counted only a few times. This chain joins TRBV5-1 and TRBJ2-7, with D unresolved. Germline V gene lookup returns CDR1 SGHRS and CDR2 YFSETQ. This CDR3 spans 13 amino acids. Trimming removed 4 bases at V and 3 bases at J, with 11 bases between. CDR3 bases: TGCGCCAGCAGCCCCGGAGTACACTACGAGCAGTACTTC. Residues: CASSPGVHYEQYF. Filled out from reference TRBV5-1 and TRBJ2-7, the complete variable domain reads KAGVTQTPRYLIKTRGQQVTLSCSPISGHRSVSWYQQTPGQGLQFLFEYFSETQRNKGNFPGRFSGRQFSNSRSEMNVSTLELGDSALYLCASSPGVHYEQYFGPGTRLTVT.

The V call is TRBV9, the J call TRBJ1-2; 9 bases align to TRBD1. In germline, CDR1 is SGDLS, CDR2 YYNGEE. V shed 6 bases and J 2 bases; nucleotides not matched to a gene: 8. The CDR3 totals 15 residues. The CDR3 nucleotides are TGTGCCAGCACCAGTAACAGGGGGCAAAACTATGGCTACACCTTC. Translating gives CASTSNRGQNYGYTF.

In this sample, this clonotype turned up a few times. J is TRBJ1-5 and V is TRBV2; D unresolved. The CDR3 spans 13 residues. Germline V gives CDR1 SNHLY, CDR2 FYNNEI. Deletions cut 8 bases from V and 1 base from J, with 9 bases between. The CDR3 here is CASRGRSNQPQHF. The CDR3 DNA sequence: TGTGCCAGCCGAGGAAGGAGCAATCAGCCCCAGCATTTT.

On this clonotype itself: It may be a read error: a sequence one base away is much more abundant. Since no conserved phenylalanine or tryptophan closes the CDR3, a read error is the likely cause. The CDR3 coding sequence is TGTGCCAGCAGCTCTCGGACTAGCGGAAACACCGGGGAGCTGTTTTCT. Translating it yields CASSSRTSGNTGELFS. The chain has TRBV7-9 and TRBJ2-2; 10 bases agree with TRBD2. The CDR3 is 16 amino acids. The J segment lost 2 bases and the V segment lost 4 bases, leaving 4 bases of the junction unmatched. The germline CDR1 and CDR2 sequences are SEHNR and FQNEAQ (reference sequence).

Concerning this clonotype: An end of the junction does not agree with germline; a read error may underlie this. The chain carries TRBV4-1 and TRBJ2-3, with 9 bases fitting TRBD2. This CDR3 comprises 17 residues. Germline loops: CDR1 MGHRA, CDR2 YSYEKL. For the CDR3, the DNA is TGTGCCAGCAGCCAAGATTCGGCGGGAGGGTATACAGATACGCAGTATTTT. It is translated as CASSQDSAGGYTDTQYF.

This clonotype was detected only a few times. This chain connects TRBV6-1 to TRBJ2-5; a possible D gene is TRBD2 (7 bases). The germline V gene has CDR1 MNHNS and CDR2 SASEGT. The V and J ends lost 0 bases and 5 bases respectively, with 16 bases between them. CDR3 length equals 16 residues. CDR3 loop: CASSEALADRFETQYF. CDR3 sequence (DNA): TGTGCCAGCAGTGAAGCGCTAGCGGACAGATTTGAGACCCAGTACTTC.

This sequence joins TRBV11-2 and TRBJ2-3; the match to TRBD1 covers 9 bases. V was clipped by 7 bases and J by 3 bases; unmatched bases: 8. CDR1 is SGHAT and CDR2 is FQNNGV in the germline V gene. The CDR3 runs to 15 residues. CDR3 coding DNA: TGTGCCAGCAACGAACAGGGGGCTAAGACAGATACGCAGTATTTT. Residues: CASNEQGAKTDTQYF. Combining the CDR3 with reference TRBV11-2 and TRBJ2-3 gives the whole variable domain EAGVAQSPRYKIIEKRQSVAFWCNPISGHATLYWYQQILGQGPKLLIQFQNNGVVDDSQLPKDRFSAERLKGVDSTLKIQPAKLEDSAVYLCASNEQGAKTDTQYFGPGTRLTVL.

The chain joins TRBV7-8 to TRBJ1-2; 11 positions match TRBD1. Germline values: CDR1 SGHVS, CDR2 FQNEAQ. The CDR3 is 18 amino acids. V dropped 4 bases and J dropped 2; count of bases not matched to a gene: 12. The CDR3 bases are TGTGCCAGCAGCTCCTCCGGGACAGGGGGATTACGGAACTATGGCTACACCTTC. Translating it yields CASSSSGTGGLRNYGYTF.

Points on this clonotype: This may come from a read error, since a much larger clone is one base off. This CDR3 is missing its conserved last phenylalanine or tryptophan, likely due to a read error. The rearrangement uses TRBV7-8 and TRBJ1-2; D is undetermined. With 2 bases removed from V and 3 bases from J, the gap between germline ends came to 13 bases. The CDR3 consists of 15 residues. Germline loops: CDR1 SGHVS, CDR2 FQNEAQ. CDR3 residues: CASSLSLGSDYGYTL. CDR3 DNA sequence: TGTGCCAGCAGCTTAAGTTTAGGGAGCGACTATGGCTACACCCTC.